The rows below give T cell receptor beta chains drawn from one sample of a study of T cells in Graves' hyperthyroidism and ophthalmopathy. TCRdb itself ran the multiplex PCR reads through MiXCR, one entry per CDR3 protein. The table includes 300,000 to 500,000 distinct CDR3 sequences, around 15% detected once. Sequencing input: blood. Receptors were obtained from a middle-aged man with Graves' ophthalmopathy. The CDR3 runs from the conserved cysteine through the conserved F or W. A D gene is named only where the DNA matches it firmly. Size is stated for part of the rows, as once, few or many counts, or as a class when the clone is expanded.

>TRBV29-1|TRBJ1-1|NA|many
CSVVPGMNTEAFF
TGCAGCGTTGTCCCGGGGATGAACACTGAAGCTTTCTTT
>TRBV11-1|TRBJ2-7|NA|many
CASSLGRFREQYF
TGTGCCAGCAGCTTAGGAAGGTTCCGGGAGCAGTACTTC
>TRBV10-2|TRBJ2-1|NA|NA
CASSNSPSFNEQLF
TGCGCCAGCAGCAACTCCCCCTCGTTCAATGAGCAGCTCTTC
>TRBV20-1|TRBJ2-1|NA|many
CSASAPTSYNEQFF
TGCAGTGCTAGTGCGCCAACCTCCTACAATGAGCAGTTCTTC
>TRBV24-1|TRBJ2-2|TRBD1|NA
CATSGHNRDRGSTGELFF
TGTGCCACCAGTGGTCACAACCGGGACAGGGGATCGACCGGGGAGCTGTTTTTT
>TRBV20-1|TRBJ1-1|NA|few
CSARLSHQNTEAFF
TGCAGTGCTAGGTTGTCCCACCAGAACACTGAAGCTTTCTTT
>TRBV20-1|TRBJ1-6|TRBD1|NA
CSAPPGTVYNSPLHF
TGCAGTGCTCCCCCCGGGACAGTCTATAATTCACCCCTCCACTTT
>TRBV11-2|TRBJ2-7|NA|many
CASSLVPGRTYEQYF
TGTGCCAGCAGCTTAGTTCCAGGGAGGACCTACGAGCAGTACTTC
>TRBV28|TRBJ2-7|TRBD2|few
CATQRGGSDEQYF
TGTGCCACCCAACGGGGGGGTAGCGACGAGCAGTACTTC
>TRBV6-2/TRBV6-3|TRBJ1-1|TRBD1|NA
CASSVTGGGTEAFF
TGTGCCAGCAGTGTGACAGGGGGTGGGACTGAAGCTTTCTTT
>TRBV11-3|TRBJ2-1|TRBD2|many
CASSFGSGRAGNEQFF
TGTGCCAGCAGCTTCGGGAGCGGGAGGGCTGGCAATGAGCAGTTCTTC
>TRBV5-1|TRBJ2-5|TRBD2|many
CASRSTSGRDETQYF
TGCGCCAGCCGCTCCACTAGCGGGAGGGATGAGACCCAGTACTTC
>TRBV20-1|TRBJ2-7|TRBD1|many
CSARQAGGRHEQYF
TGCAGTGCTAGACAAGCAGGGGGTAGGCACGAGCAGTACTTC
>TRBV12-3/TRBV12-4|TRBJ2-7|NA|few
CASSLIGFSYEQYF
TGTGCCAGCAGTTTGATAGGATTCTCCTACGAGCAGTACTTC
>TRBV5-5|TRBJ1-5|NA|NA
CASSLGASGGNQPQHF
TGTGCCAGCAGCCTGGGGGCCTCAGGAGGGAATCAGCCCCAGCATTTT
>TRBV30|TRBJ1-5|TRBD1|many
CAWDQGGGNQPQHF
TGTGCCTGGGACCAGGGGGGTGGCAATCAGCCCCAGCATTTT
>TRBV27|TRBJ1-6|NA|NA
CASSWGGGDSPLHF
TGTGCCAGCAGTTGGGGGGGTGGGGATTCACCCCTCCACTTT
>TRBV12-3/TRBV12-4|TRBJ1-3|TRBD1|many
CASSPRGQGSGNTIYF
TGTGCCAGCAGTCCCCGGGGACAGGGTTCCGGAAACACCATATATTTT
>TRBV7-2|TRBJ2-7|NA|many
CASSFLGRGPGSYEQYF
TGTGCCAGCAGCTTTTTAGGAAGGGGACCTGGCTCCTACGAGCAGTACTTC
>TRBV5-1|TRBJ2-3|NA|many
CASSRGDNTDTQYF
TGCGCCAGCAGTCGGGGGGACAACACAGATACGCAGTATTTT
>TRBV5-1|TRBJ2-1|TRBD2|few
CASSPGTSGTVADIEQFF
TGCGCCAGCAGCCCCGGGACTAGCGGGACCGTTGCGGACATTGAGCAGTTCTTC
>TRBV7-9|TRBJ1-5|TRBD1|few
CASSFPTGPPHF
TGTGCCAGCAGCTTTCCGACAGGGCCACCTCATTTT
>TRBV5-1|TRBJ2-2|NA|many
CASSLDSGTNTGELFF
TGCGCCAGCAGCTTGGATTCGGGGACGAACACCGGGGAGCTGTTTTTT
>TRBV20-1|TRBJ2-1|TRBD2|many
CSAGGRVYNEQFF
TGCAGCGCCGGCGGGAGGGTGTACAATGAGCAGTTCTTC
>TRBV12-3/TRBV12-4|TRBJ2-2|TRBD1|many
CASSRTGVSLGTGELFF
TGTGCCAGCAGCAGGACAGGGGTTTCCCTTGGGACCGGGGAGCTGTTTTTT
>TRBV20-1|TRBJ2-3|TRBD2|many
CSASGLASTDTQYF
TGCAGTGCTAGCGGACTAGCGAGCACAGATACGCAGTATTTT
>TRBV11-3|TRBJ2-1|NA|few
CASSEHTRFSNNEQFF
TGTGCCAGCAGCGAACACACTCGGTTCAGTAACAATGAGCAGTTCTTC
>TRBV5-4|TRBJ2-5|TRBD2|few
CASSSTSGSKTQYF
TGTGCCAGCAGTTCTACTAGCGGGAGTAAGACCCAGTACTTC
>TRBV5-4|TRBJ1-6|NA|NA
CASSLVSSPLHF
TGTGCCAGCAGCTTGGTTTCTTCACCCCTCCACTTT
>TRBV11-2|TRBJ2-7|TRBD2|many
CASSLARLAGTYEQYF
TGTGCCAGCAGCTTAGCCCGATTAGCGGGAACCTACGAGCAGTACTTC
>TRBV20-1|TRBJ2-1|NA|many
CSAREGRTEQFF
TGCAGTGCTAGAGAGGGGAGGACAGAGCAGTTCTTC